Given below is one T cell receptor beta chain in context. No cognate antigen has been identified for it. Base qualities are not at hand, and no much larger clone is one base apart. The sample is drawn from a study of control samples from healthy donors and cancer patients (dated by TCRdb to about 2020). The method was the immunoSEQ multiplex PCR assay. TCRdb re-hosts the immuneACCESS table, in-frame sequences only. Its copies lack some clones; in the studies checked, an unresolved V gene accounts for under half of them, and the cause for the rest is not known. Within this sample are under 200,000 clones, with around 91% of them counted one time only. 1.5% of the sample belongs to the ten largest clones. Via the germline V gene, CDR1 is LGHNT and CDR2 FRNRAP. The CDR3 goes from the cysteine to the phenylalanine over 16 residues. Kept here is only the CDR3 DNA, which spans 48 bases and is read in frame from base 1. V is pruned by 4 bases and J by 3 bases, leaving 2 bases of the junction without a gene match.

The sequence is built from TRBV12-5 and TRBJ2-1, with 14 bases aligning to TRBD2. Input material: blood. The TCR was taken from a woman under 40 in good health. The encoded CDR3 is CASGWGLAGDYNEQFF. The nucleotide sequence is given as TGTGCTAGTGGTTGGGGACTAGCGGGAGACTACAATGAGCAGTTCTTC.